Listed here are 30 T cell receptor beta chains from one sample, sequenced in a study of CD8+CD57+ T cells in acquired aplastic anemia. TCR beta VDJ combinations and CDR3 sequences were profiled from genomic DNA. In TCRdb, the reads were re-called with MiXCR into one record per CDR3 protein. The sample includes 150,000 to 180,000 distinct CDR3 sequences, approximately 52% of them seen just once. Sequencing involved patients with CD8+CD57+ cell expansion previously shown by flow cytometry. Sequenced material: sorted CD4+, CD8+, or CD8+CD57+ T cells (not recorded which) from PBMCs. These receptors were collected from a human donor with aplastic anemia.

This clonotype occurred many times. The chain combines TRBV4-1 with TRBJ1-1; perhaps TRBD1 as D (6 bases). CDR1 and CDR2 from the germline V gene are MGHRA and YSYEKL. Trimming stripped 2 bases from V and 7 bases from J, with 17 bases between. This CDR3 region has 15 residues. The CDR3 sequence: CASSQRQDLQGEAFF. CDR3 nucleotide sequence: TGCGCCAGCAGCCAACGACAAGACTTACAGGGTGAAGCTTTCTTT.

A single count supports this clonotype. CDR3 bases: TGTGCCACCAGCATACAGAAGGACGGTAACTATGGCTACACCTTC. Encoded protein: CATSIQKDGNYGYTF. This chain uses TRBV15 with TRBJ1-2; D ambiguous. Germline lookup yields CDR1 LNHNV and CDR2 YYDKDF (reference sequence). V lost 4 bases and J lost 1, with 13 bases in between. The CDR3 spans 15 residues. Full variable domain (remainder filled in from reference TRBV15 and TRBJ1-2): DAMVIQNPRYQVTQFGKPVTLSCSQTLNHNVMYWYQQKSSQAPKLLFHYYDKDFNNEADTPDNFQSRRPNTSFCFLDIRSPGLGDTAMYLCATSIQKDGNYGYTFGSGTRLTVV.

This clonotype is a singleton in its sample. This sequence joins TRBV15 and TRBJ2-3; D might be TRBD2 (6 bases). CDR3 size: 16 residues. V gave up 0 bases and J gave up 2 bases, with 12 bases separating them. Germline V gene sequence: CDR1 LNHNV, CDR2 YYDKDF (reference sequence). This chain's CDR3 is CATSRDPGGATDTQYF. CDR3 nucleotides: TGTGCCACCAGCAGAGATCCTGGCGGGGCCACAGATACGCAGTATTTT.

Comments on this clonotype: Germline and junction disagree at one end, which may indicate a read error. This rearrangement joins TRBV15 to TRBJ2-7; the match to TRBD2 covers 7 bases. The CDR3 contains 14 residues. Per the germline V gene, CDR1 is LNHNV and CDR2 is YYDKDF (reference sequence). In DNA form, the CDR3 reads TGTGCCACCAGCAGAAGCCTAGCGGAGTCCCAGTCTCACTTC. This gives the protein CATSRSLAESQSHF. Full variable domain (missing parts from reference TRBV15 and TRBJ2-7): DAMVIQNPRYQVTQFGKPVTLSCSQTLNHNVMYWYQQKSSQAPKLLFHYYDKDFNNEADTPDNFQSRRPNTSFCFLDIRSPGLGDTAMYLCATSRSLAESQSHFGPGTRLTVT.

The V call is TRBV12-3 or TRBV12-4, the J call TRBJ1-2; D not resolved. This CDR3 comprises 14 residues. Trimming removed 5 bases at V and 4 bases at J, with 14 bases between. CDR3 residues: CASSLSVIPYGYTF. DNA of the CDR3: TGTGCCAGCAGTCTCTCAGTAATCCCCTATGGCTACACCTTC.

There are many counts of this clonotype. A junction end diverges from the germline sequence, so it may reflect a read error. This chain uses TRBV7-7 with TRBJ2-2, with 15 bases that match TRBD2. The CDR3 covers 17 residues. Looked up from germline, CDR1 is SSHAT and CDR2 is FNYEAQ (reference sequence). CDR3 sequence (DNA): TGTGCTAGCAGCGCGGGACTAGCGGGGGGGAACACCGGGGAGCTGTTTTTT. Amino acids: CASSAGLAGGNTGELFF.

In its sample, this clonotype was seen many times. The chain joins TRBV3-1 to TRBJ2-7; D possibly corresponds to TRBD1 (6 bases). This CDR3 contains 14 residues. Trimming shortened V by 8 bases and J by 2 bases, and 16 bases separated the two germline ends. Germline V gene lookup returns CDR1 LGHDT and CDR2 YNNKEL (reference sequence). The CDR3 here is CASGHRAPTYEQYF. The CDR3 coding sequence is TGTGCCAGCGGACACAGGGCGCCGACCTACGAGCAGTACTTC.

In its sample, this clonotype was seen a few times. The gene calls are TRBV6-5 and TRBJ1-2; D call uncertain. The V gene's germline CDR1 is MNHEY and CDR2 SVGAGI. Trimming pared 2 bases from V and 1 base from J, leaving 14 bases between. CDR3 length equals 16 residues. CDR3 amino acids: CASSYDRAYVNYGYTF. The CDR3 DNA reads as TGTGCCAGCAGTTACGACCGAGCCTATGTTAACTATGGCTACACCTTC.

This clonotype was counted many times. V and J are TRBV10-2 and TRBJ2-3; D not resolved. V shed 4 bases and J shed 5 bases, with 7 bases lying between them. Germline values: CDR1 WSHSY, CDR2 SAAADI. This CDR3 comprises 12 residues. This CDR3 is CASSVWGDTQYF. The DNA of the CDR3 is TGCGCCAGCAGTGTTTGGGGAGATACGCAGTATTTT.

Turning to this clonotype: Mismatch with germline at one junction end may stem from a read error. V is TRBV19 and J is TRBJ1-5, with a tentative D call TRBD1 (5 bases). CDR1 LNHDA and CDR2 SQIVND come from the germline V gene (reference sequence). The CDR3 loop spans 14 amino acids. The CDR3, as DNA: TGTGCCAGTAGTACTCCCCGGGGGAATCGGCCCCAGCATTTT. Translated: CASSTPRGNRPQHF.

This clonotype occurred once. V and J are TRBV20-1 and TRBJ1-1; D is unresolved. Germline assignment: CDR1 DFQATT and CDR2 SNEGSKA (reference sequence). The CDR3 has 14 amino acids. The V end was cut by 0 bases, the J end by 8 bases, with 16 bases between. The DNA for the CDR3 is TGCAGTGCTAGAGATTCGGCCTCTCGCCCGGAAGCTTTCTTT. Protein product: CSARDSASRPEAFF.

This clonotype was seen at least ten times. The rearrangement links TRBV11-2 to TRBJ2-1, with D perhaps TRBD1 (6 bases). The CDR3 spans 15 residues. Trimming took off 2 bases at V and 5 bases at J, with 13 bases between the two ends. CDR1 is SGHAT and CDR2 is FQNNGV in the germline V gene. CDR3 DNA: TGTGCCAGCAGCTTAACTTCCACAGGGAACAATGAGCAGTTCTTC. It specifies CASSLTSTGNNEQFF.

A word on this clonotype: This may stem from a read error, because a much larger clone lies one nucleotide away. The CDR3 reads CASSLPRVGYGYTF. The DNA of the CDR3 is TGTGCCAGCAGCTTGCCTAGGGTGGGCTATGGCTACACCTTC. V and J are TRBV5-5 and TRBJ1-2; D uncertain. The V gene lost 1 base and the J gene lost 4 bases, with 11 bases spanning the gap. The CDR3 contains 14 residues. CDR1 and CDR2 (germline): SGHKS, YYEKEE (reference sequence).

CDR3 protein: CASSSERQHSYQETQYF. DNA for the CDR3: TGTGCCAGCAGCTCCGAGCGACAGCACTCTTACCAAGAGACCCAGTACTTC. The chain joins TRBV11-1 to TRBJ2-5, with D possibly matching TRBD1 (5 bases). Germline V gene data show CDR1 as SGHAT and CDR2 as FQDESV (reference sequence). The V end was cut by 4 bases, the J end by 0 bases, with 18 bases between. The CDR3 is 17 residues long.

This clonotype has a count of ten or more. This chain uses TRBV7-6 with TRBJ2-2; 10 nucleotides align to TRBD1. The V segment lost 4 bases and the J segment 4 bases; nucleotides outside the gene matches: 3. Germline V gene sequence: CDR1 SGHVS, CDR2 FNYEAQ. The CDR3 is 15 residues long. CDR3 in DNA: TGTGCCAGCAGCTACGGACAGGGGGGCACCGGGGAGCTGTTTTTT. Translation gives CASSYGQGGTGELFF.

The V gene is TRBV15, the J gene TRBJ1-5, with TRBD1 as a possible D gene (5 bases). The ends were cut back, 0 bases at V and 0 bases at J, with 6 bases in the middle. Germline CDR1 LNHNV, CDR2 YYDKDF (reference sequence). The CDR3 sequence is 15 residues long. The CDR3 nucleotides read TGTGCCACCAGCAGAGATGGGGGTAGCAATCAGCCCCAGCATTTT. Translating gives CATSRDGGSNQPQHF.

This chain joins TRBV6-1 and TRBJ2-4; 9 bases fit TRBD2. The germline CDR1 and CDR2 sequences are MNHNS and SASEGT. CDR3 length: 18 residues. V was clipped by 1 base and J by 1 base; unmatched bases: 8. The CDR3 region is CASSEGRRGGPAKNIQYF. The CDR3 coding sequence is TGTGCCAGCAGTGAAGGACGGCGGGGGGGCCCGGCCAAAAACATTCAGTACTTC.

The rearrangement uses TRBV7-3 and TRBJ1-2; 9 nucleotides line up with TRBD1. This CDR3 is built from 15 residues. Germline CDR1 reads SGHTA; CDR2 reads FQGTGA. V gave up 3 bases and J gave up 7 bases; unmatched junction bases: 9. The CDR3 spells CASSLGTGSTTGYTF. The CDR3, as DNA: TGTGCCAGCAGCTTGGGGACAGGGTCTACGACTGGCTACACCTTC.

This clonotype was recorded many times. DNA of the CDR3: TGTGCCAGCAGGAGGGCCGGGGAGCTGTTTTTT. It is translated as CASRRAGELFF. The chain combines TRBV2 with TRBJ2-2; perhaps TRBD2 as D (5 bases). The length of the CDR3 is 11 residues. The ends were cut back, 6 bases at V and 6 bases at J, with 5 bases in the middle. The germline gives CDR1 SNHLY, CDR2 FYNNEI.

The chain has TRBV5-1 and TRBJ2-1; TRBD2 agrees at 9 bases. Per germline, CDR1 SGHRS and CDR2 YFSETQ. CDR3 length equals 16 residues. After removal of 0 bases from V and 6 bases from J, the junction contained 7 bases not matched to a gene. This CDR3 reads CASSLVGGRALNEQFF. The CDR3 coding sequence is TGCGCCAGCAGCTTGGTGGGCGGGAGGGCCCTCAATGAGCAGTTCTTC. Full variable domain (rest looked up from reference TRBV5-1 and TRBJ2-1): KAGVTQTPRYLIKTRGQQVTLSCSPISGHRSVSWYQQTPGQGLQFLFEYFSETQRNKGNFPGRFSGRQFSNSRSEMNVSTLELGDSALYLCASSLVGGRALNEQFFGPGTRLTVL.

A few counts support this clonotype. This rearrangement joins TRBV7-8 to TRBJ2-7; perhaps TRBD2 as D (6 bases). Germline-derived CDR1 and CDR2 are SGHVS and FQNEAQ. With 9 bases removed from V and 3 bases from J, the gap between germline ends came to 12 bases. The CDR3 is made up of 12 amino acids. Here the CDR3 DNA reads TGTGCCAGTAAGGGACTCCTCTACGAGCAGTACTTC. Translated, it gives CASKGLLYEQYF.

The chain carries TRBV19 and TRBJ1-6; no reliable D call. This CDR3 contains 15 residues. Germline assignment: CDR1 LNHDA and CDR2 SQIVND (reference sequence). Trimming stripped 3 bases from V and 10 bases from J, with 16 bases between. This CDR3 is CASSIGYGPLSPLHF. CDR3 nucleotide sequence: TGTGCCAGTAGTATTGGGTATGGCCCCTTGTCACCCCTCCACTTT.

Regarding this clonotype: Possible read error: a much larger clone is one base away. This rearrangement joins TRBV27 to TRBJ1-5; D uncertain. The germline gives CDR1 MNHEY, CDR2 SMNVEV (reference sequence). The CDR3 has 14 amino acids. The CDR3 DNA follows: TGTGCCAGCGGTTTAGGAAGAAGGGATCAGCCCCAGCATTTT. Its translation is CASGLGRRDQPQHF.

In its sample, this clonotype was seen a few times. A much more abundant neighbour one base away suggests this may be a read error. Here the CDR3 DNA reads TGCAGTGCTCCCGGACTAGCGGGGGGGAATTACGAGCAGCACTTC. It yields the protein CSAPGLAGGNYEQHF. This chain uses TRBV20-1 with TRBJ2-7, with 15 bases identical to TRBD2. The V gene's germline CDR1 is DFQATT and CDR2 SNEGSKA (reference sequence). The CDR3 extends over 15 amino acids.

With regard to this clonotype: The junction departs from the called germline gene at one end, perhaps through a read error. V and J are TRBV10-3 and TRBJ1-2; D may be TRBD1 (5 bases). This CDR3 contains 14 residues. Germline CDR1 and CDR2: ENHRY and SYGVKD. In nucleotides, the CDR3 is TGTGCCATCAGTAAGTCGGGGGTTCACTATGGCTACACCTTC. The encoded protein is CAISKSGVHYGYTF.

V gene TRBV25-1 combines with J gene TRBJ1-2; D gene ambiguous. The CDR3 loop spans 16 amino acids. CDR1 and CDR2 from the germline V gene are MGHDK and SYGVNS. V was trimmed by 0 bases and J by 3 bases, leaving 14 bases between them. CDR3 sequence (DNA): TGTGCCAGCAGTGAATACGTTGAGGCAGGAGACTATGGCTACACCTTC. It encodes CASSEYVEAGDYGYTF.

This clonotype appeared a few times. This chain uses TRBV24-1 with TRBJ2-7, with D possibly being TRBD2 (8 bases). Germline lookup yields CDR1 KGHDR and CDR2 SFDVKD. Trimming pared 11 bases from V and 0 bases from J, leaving 16 bases between. The CDR3 runs 14 residues. The CDR3 coding sequence is TGTGCCATCCGTAGCGGGGACAGCTCCTACGAGCAGTACTTC. Its protein product is CAIRSGDSSYEQYF.

This clonotype was counted many times. The chain combines TRBV19 with TRBJ1-3, with D uncertain. There are 13 residues in the CDR3. Deletions cut 6 bases from V and 0 bases from J, with 6 bases between. The V gene's germline CDR1 is LNHDA and CDR2 SQIVND (reference sequence). CDR3 residues: CASSVDSGNTIYF. CDR3 nucleotide sequence: TGTGCCAGTAGCGTAGACTCTGGAAACACCATATATTTT.

This clonotype was picked up a small number of times. V is TRBV6-1 and J is TRBJ1-1; D may be TRBD1 (6 bases). Trimming left V 7 bases short and J 6 bases short, with 18 bases between. CDR1 is MNHNS, CDR2 SASEGT, per germline. The CDR3 is 14 residues long. The DNA of the CDR3 is TGTGCCAGCACCTCTACGGGGACATCTTCTGAAGCTTTCTTT. Residues: CASTSTGTSSEAFF.

The gene calls are TRBV24-1 and TRBJ1-2; no definite D call. CDR3 length: 14 amino acids. Germline CDR1 and CDR2: KGHDR and SFDVKD. V gave up 3 bases and J gave up 4 bases, with 11 bases separating them. DNA for the CDR3: TGTGCCACCAGTGATCCCTCCCAGCGCTATGGCTACACCTTC. This encodes CATSDPSQRYGYTF.